Sequencing of this T cell receptor (beta chain) was carried out in a study of T cell responses to AZD1222 COVID-19 vaccine. Study observations and caveats: At 160-218 and 743-854, vaccine-associated CD4 TCRs were dominant, and they spanned spike. Two AZD1222 administrations were followed by greater Spike-specific TCR breadth and depth.

CDR3 length equals 15 residues. The V gene's germline CDR1 is LNHDA and CDR2 SQIVND (reference sequence). Trimming removed 4 bases from V and 1 base from J, with 13 bases in between. TCRdb keeps only in-frame clones here, not all; method: immunoSEQ multiplex PCR. The sample has fewer than 120,000 clones, roughly 85% seen once. Remarks on this clone: What it binds is unknown.

Sequencing was performed on peripheral blood, taken on day 0 of AZD1222 vaccination. V usage is TRBV19 and J usage is TRBJ1-1, with D tentatively TRBD1 (5 bases). The receptor was isolated from an adult in good health. The CDR3 nucleotides are TGTGCCAGTAGTACCCAGACAGCCGCGAACACTGAAGCTTTCTTT. Translated, it gives CASSTQTAANTEAFF.